This T cell receptor beta chain was sequenced in a study of cytomegalovirus exposure and HLA in healthy donors. A remark on this clone: What it binds is not known.

The PCR ran on 60 Vbeta and 13 Jbeta primers. Data came from immunoSEQ multiplex PCR; TCRdb stores just in-frame clones and leaves some out. This table holds some 120,000 clones, around three quarters found once. Points from the study as a whole: Indistinguishable V segments, including TRBV6-2 and TRBV6-3, were excluded.

Looked up from germline, CDR1 is GTSNPN and CDR2 is SVGIG (reference sequence). V was clipped by 2 bases and J by 5 bases, with 10 bases between them. The CDR3 consists of 13 residues. The chain has TRBV30 and TRBJ1-5; D ambiguous. The source material was PBMCs. The clonotype was recovered from a woman between 50 and 59 years old in good health and CMV-seronegative. CDR3 in amino acids: CAWSKTTDQPQHF. CDR3 sequence (DNA): TGTGCCTGGAGTAAAACCACGGATCAGCCCCAGCATTTT.